A single sample gave rise to the 20 T cell receptor beta chains below, sequenced in a study of cytomegalovirus exposure and HLA in healthy donors. PCR amplification relied on 60 Vbeta primers (plus 13 Jbeta primers). Libraries were prepared by immunoSEQ multiplex PCR; TCRdb keeps only in-frame clonotypes and omits some of them. The sample consists of some 150,000 clones, roughly 80% of them appearing once. The sample consisted of PBMCs. These receptors originate from a female donor in good health and CMV-seronegative.

This clone was recorded a few times. The chain links TRBV29-1 to TRBJ1-1; the D is unclear. V was clipped by 6 bases and J by 4 bases, with 9 bases between them. Germline-derived CDR1 and CDR2 are SQVTM and ANQGSEA. The CDR3 length is 11 residues. CDR3 residues: CSVASGTEAFF. Here the CDR3 DNA reads TGCAGCGTCGCCTCGGGCACTGAAGCTTTCTTT.

This chain links TRBV6-1 with TRBJ2-1; 11 nucleotides align to TRBD2. This CDR3 comprises 14 residues. With V trimmed by 3 bases and J by 8 bases, 3 bases remained unmatched. Germline lookup yields CDR1 MNHNS and CDR2 SASEGT. In DNA form, the CDR3 reads TGTGCCAGCAGTGACCCGGGACTAGCGGATGAGCAGTTCTTC. It encodes CASSDPGLADEQFF.

The chain couples TRBV19 to TRBJ1-1; no reliable D call. CDR1 LNHDA and CDR2 SQIVND come from the germline V gene (reference sequence). This CDR3 comprises 15 residues. Trimming pared 8 bases from V and 1 base from J, leaving 17 bases between. CDR3 sequence (DNA): TGTGCCAGTCGCCGGGTCCCCAAAAAGAACACTGAAGCTTTCTTT. Translation gives CASRRVPKKNTEAFF.

The rearrangement joins TRBV7-3 to TRBJ2-1; TRBD1 matches at 9 bases. V shed 5 bases, J shed 9 bases, and the junction held 14 bases outside the gene matches. Germline-derived CDR1 and CDR2 are SGHTA and FQGTGA. CDR3 length: 16 amino acids. Written as DNA, the CDR3 is TGTGCCAGCAGCGAGAAAAGGCCACAGGGGGCTCGTGAGCAGTTCTTC. It codes for CASSEKRPQGAREQFF. The full variable domain, its missing parts supplied by reference TRBV7-3 and TRBJ2-1, is GAGVSQTPSNKVTEKGKYVELRCDPISGHTALYWYRQSLGQGPEFLIYFQGTGAADDSGLPNDRFFAVRPEGSVSTLKIQRTERGDSAVYLCASSEKRPQGAREQFFGPGTRLTVL.

This chain links TRBV7-2 with TRBJ1-2, with D hard to call. Trimming shortened V by 3 bases and J by 2 bases, and 13 bases separated the two germline ends. The germline CDR1 and CDR2 sequences are SGHTA and FQGNSA. The CDR3 has 15 residues. CDR3 residues: CASSFTRRRNYGYTF. CDR3 bases: TGTGCCAGCAGCTTTACAAGGCGGAGGAACTATGGCTACACCTTC. The full variable domain, completed using reference TRBV7-2 and TRBJ1-2, is GAGVSQSPSNKVTEKGKDVELRCDPISGHTALYWYRQSLGQGLEFLIYFQGNSAPDKSGLPSDRFSAERTGGSVSTLTIQRTQQEDSAVYLCASSFTRRRNYGYTFGSGTRLTVV.

The chain recombines TRBV7-2 with TRBJ1-2; unclear D gene. V lost 4 bases and J lost 8, with 11 bases in between. This CDR3 has 12 amino acids. The germline CDR1 and CDR2 sequences are SGHTA and FQGNSA. The CDR3 is CASSSYRGGYTF. The DNA of the CDR3 is TGTGCCAGCAGCTCATACAGAGGGGGCTACACCTTC. The full variable domain, its missing parts supplied by reference TRBV7-2 and TRBJ1-2, is GAGVSQSPSNKVTEKGKDVELRCDPISGHTALYWYRQSLGQGLEFLIYFQGNSAPDKSGLPSDRFSAERTGGSVSTLTIQRTQQEDSAVYLCASSSYRGGYTFGSGTRLTVV.

The J gene is TRBJ2-7, the V gene TRBV15; tentative D call: TRBD2 (5 bases). The germline gives CDR1 LNHNV, CDR2 YYDKDF (reference sequence). With 4 bases removed from V and 3 bases from J, the gap between germline ends came to 13 bases. There are 14 residues in the CDR3. The CDR3 loop reads CATSTTTGIYEQYF. For the CDR3, the DNA is TGTGCCACCAGCACCACTACGGGAATCTACGAGCAGTACTTC.

This clone was observed once. CDR3 region: CASSGRGGVYEQYF. The CDR3 nucleotides read TGTGCCAGCAGCGGAAGGGGAGGGGTCTACGAGCAGTACTTC. The chain is built from TRBV7-8 and TRBJ2-7, with 7 bases that match TRBD2. V lost 5 bases, J lost 3 bases, and 7 bases stayed unmatched. CDR3 size: 14 residues. Germline CDR1 reads SGHVS; CDR2 reads FQNEAQ.

The chain couples TRBV6-5 to TRBJ1-1; 7 nucleotides match TRBD1. Looked up from germline, CDR1 is MNHEY and CDR2 is SVGAGI. J was trimmed by 0 bases and V by 7 bases; bases with no gene match: 2. The length of the CDR3 is 13 residues. The CDR3 coding sequence is TGTGCCAGCAACGACAGGGTGAACACTGAAGCTTTCTTT. Residues: CASNDRVNTEAFF.

A single count supports this clone. This chain joins TRBV5-6 and TRBJ1-1; no clear D. Deletions cut 0 bases from V and 8 bases from J, with 8 bases between. Germline-derived CDR1 and CDR2 are SGHDT and YYEEEE. This CDR3 comprises 12 residues. The CDR3 sequence: CASSLDGLEAFF. CDR3 DNA: TGTGCCAGCAGCTTGGACGGGTTAGAAGCTTTCTTT. Full variable domain (missing parts from reference TRBV5-6 and TRBJ1-1): DAGVTQSPTHLIKTRGQQVTLRCSPKSGHDTVSWYQQALGQGPQFIFQYYEEEERQRGNFPDRFSGHQFPNYSSELNVNALLLGDSALYLCASSLDGLEAFFGQGTRLTVV.

The V gene is TRBV29-1, the J gene TRBJ1-2; no firm D call. The length of the CDR3 is 15 residues. CDR1 is SQVTM, CDR2 ANQGSEA, per germline. V was pared by 4 bases and J by 7 bases, with 22 bases between. CDR3 region: CSVAGLSGRTIGYTF. CDR3 nucleotide sequence: TGCAGCGTTGCGGGTTTGTCCGGGAGGACTATTGGCTACACCTTC.

The rearrangement uses TRBV10-1 and TRBJ2-7, with TRBD1 identical over 9 bases. The CDR3 is 12 amino acids. J was trimmed by 7 bases and V by 9 bases; bases with no gene match: 7. Germline assignment: CDR1 WNHNN and CDR2 SYGVQD (reference sequence). DNA of the CDR3: TGCGCCAGTGGGGACAGGGCCGGGGAGCAGTACTTC. This gives the protein CASGDRAGEQYF.

This chain links TRBV28 with TRBJ2-3, with 10 positions matching TRBD2. V trimming: 3 bases; J trimming: 4 bases; junction bases outside the gene matches: 7. Germline-derived CDR1 and CDR2 are MDHEN and SYDVKM. The CDR3 sequence is 16 residues long. CDR3: CASSFRAGGEADTQYF. Here the CDR3 DNA reads TGTGCCAGCAGTTTTAGAGCGGGAGGGGAAGCAGATACGCAGTATTTT. The variable domain in full, completed from reference TRBV28 and TRBJ2-3, reads DVKVTQSSRYLVKRTGEKVFLECVQDMDHENMFWYRQDPGLGLRLIYFSYDVKMKEKGDIPEGYSVSREKKERFSLILESASTNQTSMYLCASSFRAGGEADTQYFGPGTRLTVL.

This clone was counted a few times. V gene TRBV19 combines with J gene TRBJ1-1; weak D call: TRBD1 (5 bases). Germline assignment: CDR1 LNHDA and CDR2 SQIVND (reference sequence). V was clipped by 0 bases and J by 6 bases, with 11 bases between them. The CDR3 is 14 amino acids. The CDR3 nucleotides are TGTGCCAGTAGTATAGATCATGGAGGGGCTGAAGCTTTCTTT. This translates into CASSIDHGGAEAFF. The full variable domain, rest sourced from reference TRBV19 and TRBJ1-1, is DGGITQSPKYLFRKEGQNVTLSCEQNLNHDAMYWYRQDPGQGLRLIYYSQIVNDFQKGDIAEGYSVSREKKESFPLTVTSAQKNPTAFYLCASSIDHGGAEAFFGQGTRLTVV.

The chain links TRBV29-1 to TRBJ2-7, with 7 bases lining up with TRBD2. The CDR3 sequence is 11 residues long. From germline, CDR1 is SQVTM and CDR2 ANQGSEA. The V and J ends lost 4 bases and 7 bases, in that order; junction bases with no gene match: 4. Here the CDR3 reads CSVGSGGEQYF. Here the CDR3 DNA reads TGCAGCGTTGGGTCGGGGGGAGAGCAGTACTTC.

V and J are TRBV6-1 and TRBJ2-7; 7 bases map to TRBD1. J gave up 3 bases and V 5 bases, and 7 bases lay outside the gene matches. The germline V gene encodes CDR1 MNHNS and CDR2 SASEGT. CDR3 length equals 14 residues. The CDR3 DNA reads as TGTGCCAGCAGTTCTCCGGGACAGATCTACGAGCAGTACTTC. Translating it yields CASSSPGQIYEQYF.

The chain has TRBV6-1 and TRBJ2-5; D is unclear. Germline-derived CDR1 and CDR2 are MNHNS and SASEGT. The CDR3 runs 13 residues. Deletions cut 6 bases from V and 5 bases from J, with 13 bases between. The CDR3 protein is CASRETSGETQYF. The CDR3 bases are TGTGCCAGCAGGGAAACATCCGGGGAGACCCAGTACTTC.

The rearrangement joins TRBV4-1 to TRBJ2-7; possibly TRBD1 for D (6 bases). Per germline, CDR1 MGHRA and CDR2 YSYEKL. The CDR3 length is 16 residues. Trimming removed 1 base from V and 2 bases from J, with 15 bases in between. For the CDR3, the DNA is TGCGCCAGCAGCCAAGCCCCCCAGGGGAAGACCTACGAGCAGTACTTC. The encoded protein is CASSQAPQGKTYEQYF.

The DNA for the CDR3 is TGTGCCAGCAGTGAACTCCTAGCGGGAGCGGACGAGCAGTACTTC. It specifies CASSELLAGADEQYF. The rearrangement uses TRBV2 and TRBJ2-7; TRBD2 agrees at 10 bases. CDR3 length equals 15 residues. Germline V CDR1 and CDR2: SNHLY, FYNNEI. Trimming took 2 bases from V and 5 from J; bases not matched to a gene: 6.

This chain uses TRBV5-1 with TRBJ2-2; 8 bases are a match to TRBD2. Trimming cost V 6 bases and J 1 base; bases outside gene matches: 5. This CDR3 has 15 residues. CDR1 and CDR2 from the germline V gene are SGHRS and YFSETQ. The CDR3 region is CASTLAGGNTGELFF. DNA of the CDR3: TGCGCCAGCACCCTCGCGGGGGGGAACACCGGGGAGCTGTTTTTT.